This passage covers 30 T cell receptor beta chains from one sample sequenced in a study of shared clonotypes between healthy human individuals. TCRdb's copy holds only in-frame clones and misses some; the assay was immunoSEQ multiplex PCR. Among approximately 2.1 million clones listed, over 85% were seen once. Sequencing was carried out using naive CD4+ T cells from PBMCs. Stated subset: CD45RA+ positively selected. These receptor sequences come from a man younger than 35 in good health. Some clones in this sample may be carry-over from other donors' samples.

The chain links TRBV28 to TRBJ2-2, with TRBD1 matching 12 bases. Germline V lookup: CDR1 MDHEN, CDR2 SYDVKM. The CDR3 has 16 amino acids. Trimming cost V 8 bases and J 4 bases; bases outside gene matches: 8. Here the CDR3 DNA reads TGTGCCAGCTTTAAGCCGGGACAGGGGGCCACCGGGGAGCTGTTTTTT. It codes for CASFKPGQGATGELFF. The full variable domain, in which reference TRBV28 and TRBJ2-2 provide the parts outside the CDR3, is DVKVTQSSRYLVKRTGEKVFLECVQDMDHENMFWYRQDPGLGLRLIYFSYDVKMKEKGDIPEGYSVSREKKERFSLILESASTNQTSMYLCASFKPGQGATGELFFGEGSRLTVL.

The table lists this clone with a count of one. This chain joins TRBV2 and TRBJ2-3; 9 bases match TRBD2. Germline CDR1 and CDR2: SNHLY and FYNNEI. The CDR3 has 15 residues. V was clipped by 7 bases and J by 3 bases; unmatched bases: 8. The CDR3 is CASTGAGGPTDTQYF. In nucleotides, the CDR3 is TGTGCCAGCACGGGGGCGGGAGGGCCTACAGATACGCAGTATTTT.

The chain couples TRBV9 to TRBJ1-1; no clear D gene. The germline gives CDR1 SGDLS, CDR2 YYNGEE. This CDR3 has 14 amino acids. Trimming took 0 bases from V and 3 from J, leaving 9 bases between them. The chain's CDR3 is CASSVGAWDTEAFF. CDR3 bases: TGTGCCAGCAGCGTAGGGGCCTGGGACACTGAAGCTTTCTTT.

This clone was recorded once. V usage is TRBV11-1 and J usage is TRBJ2-5, with 10 nucleotides matching TRBD2. Germline V CDR1 and CDR2: SGHAT, FQDESV (reference sequence). V dropped 3 bases and J dropped 2; count of bases not matched to a gene: 3. The CDR3 extends over 15 amino acids. As DNA, the CDR3 is TGTGCCAGCAGCTTCACTAGCGGGACTCAAGAGACCCAGTACTTC. Translated, it gives CASSFTSGTQETQYF.

This rearrangement joins TRBV5-3 to TRBJ2-3; 10 bases agree with TRBD1. TRBV5-3 carries the ORF label, with uncertain function. Losses at the gene ends were 3 bases for V and 4 bases for J; bases not matched to a gene: 8. There are 16 residues in the CDR3. CDR3 sequence: CARSWGTGEVADTQYF. DNA for the CDR3: TGTGCCAGAAGCTGGGGGACAGGGGAAGTGGCAGATACGCAGTATTTT.

J is TRBJ2-1 and V is TRBV5-1, with D maybe TRBD2 (5 bases). This CDR3 has 15 amino acids. Per germline, CDR1 SGHRS and CDR2 YFSETQ. V was cut by 4 bases and J by 6 bases, with 17 bases left in between. CDR3 coding DNA: TGCGCCAGCAGCCTAACGGGATCTCCGGCCAATGAGCAGTTCTTC. This codes for CASSLTGSPANEQFF.

The chain couples TRBV29-1 to TRBJ1-3; D is unresolved. There are 16 residues in the CDR3. Trimming took 4 bases from V and 0 from J, leaving 16 bases between them. Germline CDR1 and CDR2: SQVTM and ANQGSEA. The CDR3 DNA follows: TGCAGCGTTGCCCTAGGAGGCGACTACTCTGGAAACACCATATATTTT. Translation gives CSVALGGDYSGNTIYF.

In its sample, this clone was seen once. V gene TRBV29-1 combines with J gene TRBJ1-1; no clear D gene. The CDR3 is 11 amino acids. Deletions cut 4 bases from V and 4 bases from J, with 7 bases between. Looked up from germline, CDR1 is SQVTM and CDR2 is ANQGSEA. In DNA, the CDR3 is TGCAGCGTTGCAGGCGCCACTGAAGCTTTCTTT. Protein sequence: CSVAGATEAFF.

The chain links TRBV5-1 to TRBJ1-1, with D perhaps matching TRBD1 (5 bases). Germline lookup yields CDR1 SGHRS and CDR2 YFSETQ. The CDR3 totals 13 residues. The V gene lost 2 bases and the J gene lost 8 bases, with 13 bases spanning the gap. CDR3 loop: CASSLNVRGEAFF. DNA of the CDR3: TGCGCCAGCAGCTTAAACGTTCGGGGGGAAGCTTTCTTT.

The chain is built from TRBV25-1 and TRBJ1-1; D gene uncertain. Germline V gives CDR1 MGHDK, CDR2 SYGVNS. The CDR3 spans 12 residues. Trimming removed 6 bases at V and 8 bases at J, with 13 bases between. This CDR3 reads CASRGNRFEAFF. As DNA, the CDR3 is TGTGCCAGCAGAGGAAACAGATTCGAAGCTTTCTTT. The full variable domain, rest sourced from reference TRBV25-1 and TRBJ1-1, is EADIYQTPRYLVIGTGKKITLECSQTMGHDKMYWYQQDPGMELHLIHYSYGVNSTEKGDLSSESTVSRIRTEHFPLTLESARPSHTSQYLCASRGNRFEAFFGQGTRLTVV.

The V gene is TRBV11-1, the J gene TRBJ2-5; 10 bases fit TRBD1. V was clipped by 5 bases and J by 2 bases; unmatched bases: 8. The CDR3 is made up of 16 amino acids. Germline V gives CDR1 SGHAT, CDR2 FQDESV (reference sequence). Here the CDR3 reads CASSVPGTGVQETQYF. In nucleotides, the CDR3 is TGTGCCAGCAGCGTTCCCGGGACAGGGGTTCAAGAGACCCAGTACTTC.

The chain carries TRBV15 and TRBJ1-3; 7 bases map to TRBD1. CDR1 and CDR2 (germline): LNHNV, YYDKDF (reference sequence). The CDR3 is made up of 16 amino acids. Trimming cost V 1 base and J 2 bases; bases outside gene matches: 5. CDR3 in DNA: TGTGCCACCAGCAGAGTTGGGGACAGAGCTGGAAACACCATATATTTT. It translates to CATSRVGDRAGNTIYF.

To note about this clone: The sample carries other DNA sequences with the same CDR3. This chain's CDR3 is CASSVPDTQYF. As DNA, the CDR3 is TGTGCCAGCAGTGTCCCAGATACGCAGTATTTT. V and J are TRBV2 and TRBJ2-3; no reliable D call. This CDR3 spans 11 amino acids. The germline V gene encodes CDR1 SNHLY and CDR2 FYNNEI. V was shortened by 4 bases and J by 4 bases, with 3 bases between the two germline ends.

V is TRBV6-1 and J is TRBJ2-1; 10 positions agree with TRBD2. The length of the CDR3 is 15 residues. With V trimmed by 5 bases and J by 7 bases, 8 bases remained unmatched. Looked up from germline, CDR1 is MNHNS and CDR2 is SASEGT. CDR3: CASSRASGSRNEQFF. DNA for the CDR3: TGTGCCAGCAGTAGGGCTAGCGGGAGTCGGAATGAGCAGTTCTTC.

J is TRBJ1-2 and V is TRBV9; 10 bases are a match to TRBD1. The trim removed 4 bases at V and 7 bases at J, leaving 10 bases unmatched. From germline, CDR1 is SGDLS and CDR2 YYNGEE. This CDR3 region has 15 residues. Written as DNA, the CDR3 is TGTGCCAGCAGCACCCGACAGGGGGCTATGGGTGGCTACACCTTC. It translates to CASSTRQGAMGGYTF.

The V gene is TRBV28, the J gene TRBJ2-7, with 8 bases identical to TRBD1. J gave up 3 bases and V 4 bases, and 5 bases lay outside the gene matches. The germline gives CDR1 MDHEN, CDR2 SYDVKM. CDR3 length: 14 amino acids. CDR3 protein: CASSYSDRGYEQYF. Here the CDR3 DNA reads TGTGCCAGCAGTTATTCCGACAGGGGCTACGAGCAGTACTTC.

The chain couples TRBV5-1 to TRBJ2-1, with 9 positions matching TRBD2. The germline V gene has CDR1 SGHRS and CDR2 YFSETQ. This CDR3 has 15 amino acids. Trimming cost V 5 bases and J 2 bases; bases outside gene matches: 5. The CDR3 reads CASRVSGSTYNEQFF. In DNA, the CDR3 is TGCGCCAGCAGGGTTAGCGGGAGTACCTACAATGAGCAGTTCTTC.

The chain couples TRBV5-8 to TRBJ2-7; no clear D gene. CDR3 size: 16 residues. V shed 1 base and J shed 3 bases, with 17 bases lying between them. CDR1 is SGHTS and CDR2 is YDEGEE in the germline V gene. The CDR3 DNA sequence: TGTGCCAGCAGCTTGCCCCCGGAGTGGGTTAGCTACGAGCAGTACTTC. It translates to CASSLPPEWVSYEQYF.

The rearrangement links TRBV9 to TRBJ1-1; D is possibly TRBD1 (5 bases). V was cut by 3 bases and J by 4 bases, with 16 bases left in between. The germline CDR1 and CDR2 sequences are SGDLS and YYNGEE. This CDR3 spans 15 amino acids. CDR3 DNA sequence: TGTGCCAGCAGCGGGGGAGCAGGGTGGCGCACTGAAGCTTTCTTT. This sequence encodes CASSGGAGWRTEAFF.

To note about this clone: A junction end diverges from the germline sequence, so it may reflect a read error. The chain combines TRBV4-3 with TRBJ2-1; 7 bases agree with TRBD2. Germline V CDR1 and CDR2: LGHNA, YSLEER. This CDR3 is 13 amino acids long. The CDR3 nucleotides are TGCGCCAGCAGCCAAGAACCCGGGGGGACTTGCATCTTC. Translation: CASSQEPGGTCIF.

This sequence joins TRBV10-1 and TRBJ1-4, with 9 bases identical to TRBD1. Germline-derived CDR1 and CDR2 are WNHNN and SYGVQD (reference sequence). The CDR3 runs 14 residues. The junction had 8 bases not matched to a gene; V was cut back by 7 bases and J by 8 bases. The CDR3 DNA reads as TGCGCCAGCACTTGGGACAGGGAGGAGGAAAAACTGTTTTTT. Its protein product is CASTWDREEEKLFF.

The chain is built from TRBV7-6 and TRBJ1-1; no clear D gene. Per germline, CDR1 SGHVS and CDR2 FNYEAQ. The germline V and J ends were trimmed by 5 bases and 11 bases, with 15 bases remaining between them. The length of the CDR3 is 12 residues. Here the CDR3 DNA reads TGTGCCAGCAGCCCCGATCCCAGTATTGCTTTCTTT. This sequence encodes CASSPDPSIAFF.

The J gene is TRBJ2-5, the V gene TRBV5-6; 7 bases match TRBD2. This CDR3 is built from 15 residues. Germline CDR1 is SGHDT and CDR2 is YYEEEE. J was trimmed by 1 base and V by 4 bases; bases with no gene match: 7. The CDR3 sequence is CASSRGGLAQETQYF. DNA of the CDR3: TGTGCCAGCAGCCGCGGGGGATTAGCCCAAGAGACCCAGTACTTC.

The gene calls are TRBV7-2 and TRBJ1-3, with D perhaps matching TRBD1 (5 bases). Trimming pared 1 base from V and 16 bases from J, leaving 14 bases between. The CDR3 runs 12 residues. Germline V gene lookup returns CDR1 SGHTA and CDR2 FQGNSA. The CDR3 protein is CASSLDGGRTYF. The CDR3 DNA sequence: TGTGCCAGCAGCTTAGACGGGGGAAGGACGTATTTT.

The chain has TRBV4-2 and TRBJ2-7, with D unresolved. Germline-derived CDR1 and CDR2 are LGHNA and YNFKEQ. The CDR3 consists of 15 residues. Trimming left V 1 base short and J 3 bases short, with 13 bases between. CDR3 coding DNA: TGTGCCAGCAGCCAAGGGATAGGAGCGATCTACGAGCAGTACTTC. It translates to CASSQGIGAIYEQYF.

The rearrangement links TRBV28 to TRBJ2-5; D tentatively fits TRBD1 or TRBD2 (6 bases each). V was trimmed by 3 bases and J by 2 bases, leaving 13 bases between them. The CDR3 is 15 residues long. Germline values: CDR1 MDHEN, CDR2 SYDVKM. The CDR3 bases are TGTGCCAGCAGTTTTGTGGGGGCGGGGCAAGAGACCCAGTACTTC. Protein: CASSFVGAGQETQYF.

This sequence joins TRBV6-6 and TRBJ1-1, with unresolved D. CDR1 and CDR2 from the germline V gene are MNHNY and SVGAGI (reference sequence). The length of the CDR3 is 16 residues. Trimming removed 5 bases from V and 1 base from J, with 17 bases in between. Here the CDR3 reads CASSPPQDGRNTEAFF. The CDR3 nucleotides are TGTGCCAGCAGTCCACCGCAGGATGGGAGGAACACTGAAGCTTTCTTT.

This clone came up once. V is TRBV14 and J is TRBJ1-3; D remains unclear. Trimming shortened V by 4 bases and J by 3 bases, and 19 bases separated the two germline ends. The CDR3 has 17 amino acids. Per germline, CDR1 SGHDN and CDR2 FVKESK. The CDR3 spells CASSLGSKLWGGNTIYF. Written as DNA, the CDR3 is TGTGCCAGCAGCCTCGGCTCCAAACTGTGGGGTGGAAACACCATATATTTT.

This chain joins TRBV4-1 and TRBJ1-2, with unresolved D. Trimming cost V 1 base and J 2 bases, with 11 bases left between them. CDR3 length: 15 residues. Germline V CDR1 and CDR2: MGHRA, YSYEKL. The DNA of the CDR3 is TGCGCCAGCAGCCAAGGGACGCGGACGAACTATGGCTACACCTTC. This gives the protein CASSQGTRTNYGYTF.

This clone was counted only a few times. The J gene is TRBJ1-1, the V gene TRBV19, with TRBD1 matching 9 bases. J was trimmed by 1 base and V by 6 bases; bases with no gene match: 3. CDR1 and CDR2 from the germline V gene are LNHDA and SQIVND (reference sequence). CDR3 length: 14 amino acids. CDR3 loop: CASRRDRENTEAFF. The DNA for the CDR3 is TGTGCCAGTAGGAGGGACAGGGAGAACACTGAAGCTTTCTTT.